A selection of T cell receptor beta chains follows, all from one sample in a study of OX40 agonist ivuxolimab in advanced cancers. TCRdb's table, derived via immunoSEQ multiplex PCR, lists solely in-frame clones and lacks some. The sample includes 45,000 to 65,000 clones, almost 90% of them seen just once. The sample in question was CD4+ or CD8+ T cells sorted from blood, obtained in a trial of the OX40 agonist ivuxolimab. The source of these receptors is an adult with an advanced solid tumor such as melanoma, head and neck, liver or kidney cancer. Both conserved end residues are part of each CDR3. D genes are given only for firm matches. Clone size is stated in some rows and not others, as once, few, many or a class when expanded.

TRBV7-6,.,TRBJ2-2,TRBD1,15,CASSRGQGATGELFF,TGTGCCAGCAGCCGGGGACAGGGGGCAACCGGGGAGCTGTTTTTT
TRBV9,.,TRBJ2-1,TRBD2,15,CASSPDRGGAYEQFF,TGTGCCAGCAGCCCCGACCGCGGGGGGGCCTATGAGCAGTTCTTC
TRBV5-8,.,TRBJ1-4,.,17,CASSLVGSETTNEKLFF,TGTGCCAGCAGCTTGGTAGGCAGCGAAACAACTAATGAAAAACTGTTTTTT
TRBV10-1,.,TRBJ2-3,TRBD1,15,CASSETTGGTDTQYF,TGCGCCAGCAGTGAAACCACAGGGGGCACAGATACGCAGTATTTT
TRBV5-4,.,TRBJ1-1,.,13,CASSLKGGTEAFF,TGTGCCAGCAGCTTGAAGGGGGGAACTGAAGCTTTCTTT
TRBV14,.,TRBJ1-4,TRBD1,15,CASSQPTGANEKLFF,TGTGCCAGCAGCCAGCCGACAGGGGCAAATGAAAAACTGTTTTTT
TRBV2,.,TRBJ1-2,TRBD1,15,CASRVQGASNYGYTF,TGTGCCAGCAGAGTACAGGGGGCTTCGAACTATGGCTACACCTTC
TRBV18,.,TRBJ1-5,.,17,CASSPDPTLHGNQPQHF,TGTGCCAGCTCTCCTGACCCTACCCTTCACGGCAATCAGCCCCAGCATTTT
TRBV5-4,.,TRBJ2-3,TRBD2,17,CASSLDRGLAGGPTQYF,TGTGCCAGCAGCTTGGACCGGGGCCTAGCGGGGGGGCCTACGCAGTATTTT
TRBV28,.,TRBJ2-1,.,17,CASSLETAALRYNEQFF,TGTGCCAGCAGTTTGGAAACAGCGGCTCTGAGGTACAATGAGCAGTTCTTC
TRBV28,few,TRBJ2-7,.,13,CASPRKRSYEQYF,TGTGCCAGTCCCAGGAAAAGGAGCTACGAGCAGTACTTC
TRBV4-1,.,TRBJ2-2,TRBD1,15,CASSQTGLFVGELFF,TGCGCCAGCAGCCAGACAGGGTTATTTGTCGGGGAGCTGTTTTTT
TRBV18,.,TRBJ2-7,TRBD2,18,CASSPLPLLAGGPYEQYF,TGTGCCAGCTCACCCCTCCCACTACTAGCGGGAGGGCCTTACGAGCAGTACTTC
TRBV28,.,TRBJ2-7,TRBD2,14,CASSKLAGNHEQYF,TGTGCCAGCAGTAAACTAGCGGGAAACCACGAGCAGTACTTC
TRBV7-9,.,TRBJ1-1,.,15,CASSLPAGVSTEAFF,TGTGCCAGCAGCTTACCCGCAGGGGTAAGCACTGAAGCTTTCTTT
TRBV28,.,TRBJ2-1,.,11,CASRRWDEQFF,TGTGCCAGCCGGCGGTGGGATGAGCAGTTCTTC
TRBV7-8,.,TRBJ2-7,TRBD2,17,CASSLVGVAGGSYEQYF,TGTGCCAGCAGCTTAGTTGGGGTAGCGGGAGGTTCCTACGAGCAGTACTTC
TRBV5-4,.,TRBJ2-3,.,13,CASSYRLTDTQYF,TGTGCCAGCAGCTATAGACTTACAGATACGCAGTATTTT
TRBV6-6,.,TRBJ2-7,TRBD1,14,CASSPTGSSYEQYF,TGTGCCAGCAGCCCGACAGGGAGCTCCTACGAGCAGTACTTC
TRBV27,.,TRBJ2-1,.,15,CASSWWGPGNNEQFF,TGTGCCAGCAGTTGGTGGGGTCCAGGGAACAATGAGCAGTTCTTC
TRBV27,few,TRBJ1-2,TRBD1,14,CASSWDRGTNGYTF,TGTGCCAGCAGCTGGGACAGGGGAACAAATGGCTACACCTTC
TRBV28,.,TRBJ2-7,.,13,CARVSAFSYEQYF,TGTGCCAGAGTTAGCGCCTTTTCCTACGAGCAGTACTTC
TRBV5-1,few,TRBJ2-7,.,14,CASSLAGMIYEQYF,TGCGCCAGCAGCTTGGCCGGGATGATCTACGAGCAGTACTTC
TRBV10-3,.,TRBJ1-1,.,14,CALSQPRGNTEAFF,TGTGCCCTCAGTCAACCCAGGGGAAACACTGAAGCTTTCTTT
TRBV19,.,TRBJ2-1,.,15,CASSTEFKGYNEQFF,TGTGCCAGCAGCACTGAATTTAAGGGCTACAATGAGCAGTTCTTC
TRBV7-8,.,TRBJ2-7,.,15,CASSLVGSYSYEQYF,TGTGCCAGCAGCTTAGTTGGCAGTTACTCCTACGAGCAGTACTTC
TRBV28,.,TRBJ2-7,TRBD1,14,CASSGQEITYEQYF,TGTGCCAGCAGTGGACAGGAAATCACCTACGAGCAGTACTTC
TRBV6-6,few,TRBJ2-3,.,12,CASRQGTDTQYF,TGTGCCAGCAGGCAGGGCACAGATACGCAGTATTTT
TRBV28,.,TRBJ2-3,TRBD2,13,CASSLPGLGVEYF,TGTGCCAGCAGTTTACCCGGACTAGGTGTGGAGTATTTT
TRBV18,.,TRBJ2-2,.,15,CASSPPVTWSGELFF,TGTGCCAGCTCACCCCCTGTTACGTGGTCCGGGGAGCTGTTTTTT
TRBV25-1,.,TRBJ2-3,.,12,CASSISAHTQYF,TGTGCCAGCAGTATTAGCGCACATACGCAGTATTTT
TRBV15,once,TRBJ1-1,TRBD1,15,CATSNGQGLNTEAFF,TGTGCCACCAGTAACGGACAGGGACTGAACACTGAAGCTTTCTTT
TRBV27,.,TRBJ2-7,.,12,CASRPTPYEQYF,TGTGCCAGCAGGCCTACTCCCTACGAGCAGTACTTC
TRBV2,.,TRBJ1-2,TRBD1,12,CASGDSNYGYTF,TGTGCCAGCGGGGACAGTAACTATGGCTACACCTTC
TRBV19,.,TRBJ1-2,.,13,CASRGSNNYGYTF,TGTGCCAGTAGGGGATCGAATAACTATGGCTACACCTTC
TRBV19,.,TRBJ2-1,.,13,CASSALDSNEQFF,TGTGCCAGTAGTGCTCTGGACAGTAATGAGCAGTTCTTC
TRBV29-1,.,TRBJ1-2,.,10,CSVGEYGYTF,TGCAGCGTTGGAGAGTATGGCTACACCTTC
TRBV9,.,TRBJ1-3,.,15,CASSVSPEIGNTIYF,TGTGCCAGCAGCGTCTCCCCGGAGATTGGAAACACCATATATTTT
TRBV7-2,.,TRBJ1-5,.,13,CASSSDPLQPQHF,TGTGCCAGCAGCTCTGACCCCCTGCAGCCCCAGCATTTT
TRBV10-2,.,TRBJ2-7,.,14,CASSDVGFPYEQYF,TGCGCCAGCAGTGATGTGGGGTTCCCCTACGAGCAGTACTTC
TRBV5-4,.,TRBJ2-1,.,14,CASSPGTVYNEQFF,TGTGCCAGCAGCCCCGGGACGGTCTACAATGAGCAGTTCTTC
TRBV6-1,.,TRBJ2-4,TRBD2,15,CASRLAGGPKNIQYF,TGTGCCAGTAGACTAGCGGGAGGGCCCAAAAACATTCAGTACTTC